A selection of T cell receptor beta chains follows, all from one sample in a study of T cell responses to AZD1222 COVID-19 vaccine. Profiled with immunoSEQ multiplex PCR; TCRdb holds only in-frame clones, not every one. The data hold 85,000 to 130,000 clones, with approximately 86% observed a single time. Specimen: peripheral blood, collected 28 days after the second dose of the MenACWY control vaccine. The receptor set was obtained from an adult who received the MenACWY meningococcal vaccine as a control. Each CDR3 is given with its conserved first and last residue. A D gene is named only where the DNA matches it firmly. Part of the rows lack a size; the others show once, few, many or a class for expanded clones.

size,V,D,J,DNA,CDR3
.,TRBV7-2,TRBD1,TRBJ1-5,TGTGCCAGCAGCCAACGACAGGGTAGCAATCAGCCCCAGCATTTT,CASSQRQGSNQPQHF
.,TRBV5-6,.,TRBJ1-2,TGTGCCAGCAGCTTTGGTCAAGGGGCGACCGGCTACACCTTC,CASSFGQGATGYTF
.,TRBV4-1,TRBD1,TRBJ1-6,TGCGCCAGCAGCCCTACAGGGGGGAATTCACCCCTCCACTTT,CASSPTGGNSPLHF
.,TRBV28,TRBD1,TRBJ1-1,TGTGCCAGCATCCTTTGGGACAGGGTGGGCACTGAAGCTTTCTTT,CASILWDRVGTEAFF
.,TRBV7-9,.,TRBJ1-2,TGTGCCAGCAGCTACCGGGACATCGATGGCTACACCTTC,CASSYRDIDGYTF
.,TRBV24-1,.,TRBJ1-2,TGTGCCACCAGTGATTCTGGGAACTATGGCTACACCTTC,CATSDSGNYGYTF
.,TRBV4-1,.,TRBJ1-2,TGCGCCAGCAGCCAAGACCCCCATGGGGGGGGCTATGGCTACACCTTC,CASSQDPHGGGYGYTF
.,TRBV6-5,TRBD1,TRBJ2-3,TGTGCCACCGCGACAGGGCACCCAGATACGCAGTATTTT,CATATGHPDTQYF
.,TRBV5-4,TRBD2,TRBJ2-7,TGTGCCAGCAGCCCGTGGGGCGGGGGAACGTACGAGCAGTACTTC,CASSPWGGGTYEQYF
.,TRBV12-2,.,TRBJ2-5,TGTGCAAGTCGCCGTTACTTTAAACAGGGGGGGCAAGAGACCCAGTACTTC,CASRRYFKQGGQETQYF
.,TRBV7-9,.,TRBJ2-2,TGTGCCAGCAGCTTAGATTATCAGGGAATGTTTTTT,CASSLDYQGMFF
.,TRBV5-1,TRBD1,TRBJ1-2,TGCGCCAGCAGCTTGGAAGGGGGCGCACTCAACTATGGCTACACCTTC,CASSLEGGALNYGYTF
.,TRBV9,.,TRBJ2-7,TGTGCCAGCAGCGTAGGGCTAGCGTCCACCTACGAGCAGTACTTC,CASSVGLASTYEQYF
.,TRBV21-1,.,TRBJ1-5,TGTGCCAGCAGCAACCGGAGGTGGGCAATCGTCAGGGATTTT,CASSNRRWAIVRDF
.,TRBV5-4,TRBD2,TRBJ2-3,TGTGCCAGCAGCTCCACCGGGGGGGCCAATTCAGATACGCAGTATTTT,CASSSTGGANSDTQYF
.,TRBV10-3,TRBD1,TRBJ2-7,TGTGCCATGTCGCAGGGGGTGGGGTACGAGCAGTACTTC,CAMSQGVGYEQYF
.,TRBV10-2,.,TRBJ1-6,TGCGCCAGCAGTGAACAGGGCTCAAATTCACCCCTCCACTTT,CASSEQGSNSPLHF
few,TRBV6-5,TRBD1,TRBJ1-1,TGTGCCAGCAGTTACACCCCAGGGGGCGGGACTGAAGCTTTCTTT,CASSYTPGGGTEAFF
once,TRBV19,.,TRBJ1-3,TGTGCCTGCCACCCCGGGCCCCCTGGAAACACCATATATTTT,CACHPGPPGNTIYF
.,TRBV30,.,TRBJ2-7,TGTGCCTGGAATGGAGGATCCCCCTACGAGCAGTACTTC,CAWNGGSPYEQYF
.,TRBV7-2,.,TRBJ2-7,TGTGCCAGCAGCCCTGAAGGACTAAGCTCCTACGAGCAGTACTTC,CASSPEGLSSYEQYF
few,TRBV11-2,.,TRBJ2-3,TGTGCCAGCAGCGAGGGTCATTTGGGCACAGATACGCAGTATTTT,CASSEGHLGTDTQYF
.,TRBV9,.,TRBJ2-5,TGTGCCAGCAGCGCTGACCCGGGACCCCAAGAGACCCAGTACTTC,CASSADPGPQETQYF
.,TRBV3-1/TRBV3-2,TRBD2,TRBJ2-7,TGTGCCAGCAGTCCCTCTAGCGGGGGGGCCTACGAGCAGTACTTC,CASSPSSGGAYEQYF
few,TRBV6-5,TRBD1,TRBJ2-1,TGTGCCAGTTCGGGCCAAGGGGGCCGGTTCTTC,CASSGQGGRFF
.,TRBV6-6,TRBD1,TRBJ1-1,TGTGCCAGCAGTTACCCTGGACAGGGCGACACTGAAGCTTTCTTT,CASSYPGQGDTEAFF
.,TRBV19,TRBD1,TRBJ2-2,TGTGCCAGTAGTAAATGGACAGGATTGCCCGGGGAGCTGTTTTTT,CASSKWTGLPGELFF
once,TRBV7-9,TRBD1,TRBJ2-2,TGTGCCAGCAGCTCCCTCGGACAGGGAGGGAACACCGGGGAGCTGTTTTTT,CASSSLGQGGNTGELFF
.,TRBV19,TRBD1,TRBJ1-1,TGTGCCAGTAGTGCCAGGGACAGGGGCCCTATGAACACTGAAGCTTTCTTT,CASSARDRGPMNTEAFF
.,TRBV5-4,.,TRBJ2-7,TGTGCCAGCAGCTTGGCGCGATTCGAGGGCTCCGAGCAGTACTTC,CASSLARFEGSEQYF
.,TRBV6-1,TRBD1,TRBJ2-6,TGTGCCAGCCGTGATACGCCGGGACAGGGCTCTGGGGCCAACGTCCTGACTTTC,CASRDTPGQGSGANVLTF
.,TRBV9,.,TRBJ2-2,TGTGCCAGCAGCGTAGTGGCAGGGGCAAACACCGGGGAGCTGTTTTTT,CASSVVAGANTGELFF
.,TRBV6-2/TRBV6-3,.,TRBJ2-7,TGTGCCAGCAGTTACTCGATGGCAGTCTACGAGCAGTACTTC,CASSYSMAVYEQYF
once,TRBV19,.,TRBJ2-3,TGTGCCAGTAGTATACCCACCAGGACTAGGGGGATCTCCGGTACGCAGTATTTT,CASSIPTRTRGISGTQYF
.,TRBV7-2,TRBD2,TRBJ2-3,TGTGCCAGCAGCTTGTCACTAGCGGGGGGTGCAGATACGCAGTATTTT,CASSLSLAGGADTQYF
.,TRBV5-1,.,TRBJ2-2,TGCGCCAGCAGCTTGGGGAACACCGGGGAGCTGTTTTTT,CASSLGNTGELFF
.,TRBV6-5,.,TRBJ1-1,TGTGCCAGCAGCCACCCCGGGCAGGCGAACACTGAAGCTTTCTTT,CASSHPGQANTEAFF
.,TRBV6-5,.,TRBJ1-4,TGTGCCAGCAGTTACAGGCTGGGGTTAGCTGAAAAACTGTTTTTT,CASSYRLGLAEKLFF
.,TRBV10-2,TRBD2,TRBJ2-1,TGCGCCAGCAGTAAAACTAGCGGGGGGACCTACAATGAGCAGTTCTTC,CASSKTSGGTYNEQFF
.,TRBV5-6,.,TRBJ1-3,TGTGCCAGCAGCCTGGGACCCTTCTCTGGAAACACCATATATTTT,CASSLGPFSGNTIYF
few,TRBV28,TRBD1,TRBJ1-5,TGCGTTACAGGGGATCAGCCCCAGCATTTT,CVTGDQPQHF
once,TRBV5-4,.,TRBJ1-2,TGTGCCAGCAGCTTGAAGAAGGGGGGTCCCAATGGCTACACCTTC,CASSLKKGGPNGYTF
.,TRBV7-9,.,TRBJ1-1,TGTGCCAGCAGCTCCCCGGAGAGGCCCGGGAGTGAAGCTTTCTTT,CASSSPERPGSEAFF
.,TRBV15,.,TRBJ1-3,TGTGCCACCAGCCGACGGGGAGGTGCTGGAAACACCATATATTTT,CATSRRGGAGNTIYF
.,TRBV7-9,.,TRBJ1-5,TGTGCCAGCAGCTTAGCAAATCAGCCCCAGCATTTT,CASSLANQPQHF
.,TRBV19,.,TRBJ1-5,TGTGCCAGTAGTAAGGGAAAGCGTGGTCAGCCCCAGCATTTT,CASSKGKRGQPQHF
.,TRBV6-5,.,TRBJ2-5,TGTGCCAGCACAGTCGGGGGTGGGCAAGAGACCCAGTACTTC,CASTVGGGQETQYF
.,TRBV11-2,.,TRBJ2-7,TGTGCCAGCAGCTTTATTGGTCCGGGACCCTACGAGCAGTACTTC,CASSFIGPGPYEQYF
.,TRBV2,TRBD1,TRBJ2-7,TGTGCCAGCAGGCCCGGGACAGGGTCCTACGAGCAGTACTTC,CASRPGTGSYEQYF
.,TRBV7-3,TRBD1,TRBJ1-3,TGTGCCAGCAGCTTAGGGACAGGATATAGCTCTGGAAACACCATATATTTT,CASSLGTGYSSGNTIYF
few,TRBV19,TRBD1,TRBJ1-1,TGTGCCAGTACCCCTGGGTGGCAGGGGGCATCCCTCGGTCGTGGCACTGAAGCTTTCTTT,CASTPGWQGASLGRGTEAFF
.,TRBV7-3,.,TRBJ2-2,TGTGCCAGCAGCAAGGACAGACGAAACACCGGGGAGCTGTTTTTT,CASSKDRRNTGELFF
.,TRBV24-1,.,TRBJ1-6,TGTGCCACCAGTGAACCCTGGGATAATTCACCCCTCCACTTT,CATSEPWDNSPLHF
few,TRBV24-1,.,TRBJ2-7,TGTGCCACCAGTGACTCCGGGAACATCGAGCAGTACTTC,CATSDSGNIEQYF
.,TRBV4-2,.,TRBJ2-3,TGTGCCAGCAGCCAAGATCTTCTAGCGAGAGATACGCAGTATTTT,CASSQDLLARDTQYF
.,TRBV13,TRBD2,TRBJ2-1,TGTGCCAGCAGCTTATGGACTAGCGGGGGGCCCGGATACAATGAGCAGTTCTTC,CASSLWTSGGPGYNEQFF
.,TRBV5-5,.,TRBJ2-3,TGTGCCAGCAGCTTGGCCAGGGGAGATACGCAGTATTTT,CASSLARGDTQYF
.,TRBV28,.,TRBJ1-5,TGTGCCAGTCACTGGGGGGGCGGGGATCAGCCCCAGCATTTT,CASHWGGGDQPQHF